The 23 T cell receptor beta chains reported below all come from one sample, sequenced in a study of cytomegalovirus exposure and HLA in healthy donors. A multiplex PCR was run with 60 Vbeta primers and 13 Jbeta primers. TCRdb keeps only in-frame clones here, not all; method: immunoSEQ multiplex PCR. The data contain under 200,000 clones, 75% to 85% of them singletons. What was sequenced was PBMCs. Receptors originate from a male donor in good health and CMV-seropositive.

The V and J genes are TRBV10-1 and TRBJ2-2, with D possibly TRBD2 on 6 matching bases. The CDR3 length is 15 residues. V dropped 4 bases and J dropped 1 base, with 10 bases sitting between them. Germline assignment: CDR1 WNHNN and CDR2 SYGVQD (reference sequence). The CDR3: CASSGEVMNTGELFF. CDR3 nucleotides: TGCGCCAGCAGTGGGGAGGTCATGAACACCGGGGAGCTGTTTTTT.

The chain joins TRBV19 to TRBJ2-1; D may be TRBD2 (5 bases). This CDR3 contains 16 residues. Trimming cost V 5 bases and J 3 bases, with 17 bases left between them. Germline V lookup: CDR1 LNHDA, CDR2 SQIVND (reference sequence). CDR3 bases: TGTGCCAGTAGTCCCCGGACCGACCGGGGCTACAATGAGCAGTTCTTC. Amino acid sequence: CASSPRTDRGYNEQFF.

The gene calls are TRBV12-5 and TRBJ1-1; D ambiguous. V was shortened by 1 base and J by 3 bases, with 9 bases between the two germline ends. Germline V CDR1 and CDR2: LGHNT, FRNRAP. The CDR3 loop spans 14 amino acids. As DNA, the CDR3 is TGTGCTAGTGGTTTGGGAGGGAAGGACACTGAAGCTTTCTTT. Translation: CASGLGGKDTEAFF.

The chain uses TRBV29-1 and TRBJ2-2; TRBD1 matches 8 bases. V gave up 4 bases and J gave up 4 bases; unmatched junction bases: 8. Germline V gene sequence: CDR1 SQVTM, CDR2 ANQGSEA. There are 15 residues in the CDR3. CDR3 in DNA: TGCAGCGTTGCTGCAGGGGGCGCCGGCACCGGGGAGCTGTTTTTT. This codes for CSVAAGGAGTGELFF.

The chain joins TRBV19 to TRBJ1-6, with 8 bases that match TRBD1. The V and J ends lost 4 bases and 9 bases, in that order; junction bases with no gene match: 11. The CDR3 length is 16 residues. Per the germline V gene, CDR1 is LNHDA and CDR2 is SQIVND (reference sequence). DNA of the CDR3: TGTGCCAGTAGTAACTACAGGGGGGCGAAGGTTTCACCCCTCCACTTT. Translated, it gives CASSNYRGAKVSPLHF.

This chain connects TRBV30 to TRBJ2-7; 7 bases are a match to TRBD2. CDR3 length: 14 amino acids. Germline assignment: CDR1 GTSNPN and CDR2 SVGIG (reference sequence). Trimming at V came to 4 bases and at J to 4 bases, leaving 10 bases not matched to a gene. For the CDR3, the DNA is TGTGCCTGGAACCCCCGGGAGGTCTTGTACGAGCAGTACTTC. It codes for CAWNPREVLYEQYF.

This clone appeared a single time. CDR3 sequence: CASSVGRYGYTF. In DNA, the CDR3 is TGTGCCAGCAGCGTAGGTCGGTATGGCTACACCTTC. The chain carries TRBV9 and TRBJ1-2; D is ambiguous. Trimming took off 0 bases at V and 5 bases at J, with 5 bases between the two ends. The CDR3 contains 12 residues. Germline CDR1 SGDLS, CDR2 YYNGEE.

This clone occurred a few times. The CDR3 DNA reads TGTGCCAGTAGTATAGGGGGCTCTGAAGCTTTCTTT. This codes for CASSIGGSEAFF. The chain joins TRBV19 to TRBJ1-1, with a tentative D call TRBD1 (5 bases). The CDR3 is 12 amino acids. V was shortened by 1 base and J by 6 bases, with 6 bases between the two germline ends. Germline CDR1 reads LNHDA; CDR2 reads SQIVND (reference sequence).

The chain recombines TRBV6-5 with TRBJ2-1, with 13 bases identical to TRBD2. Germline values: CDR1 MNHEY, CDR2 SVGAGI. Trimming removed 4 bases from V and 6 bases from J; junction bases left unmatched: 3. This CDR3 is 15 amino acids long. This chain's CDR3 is CASSSGTSGVNEQFF. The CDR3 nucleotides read TGTGCCAGCAGTTCCGGGACTAGCGGGGTCAATGAGCAGTTCTTC.

The CDR3 is CASSPVPPETYEQYF. CDR3 sequence (DNA): TGCGCCAGCAGCCCGGTACCTCCCGAAACTTACGAGCAGTACTTC. The chain combines TRBV5-1 with TRBJ2-7; no clear D gene. The CDR3 is made up of 15 amino acids. V was pared by 4 bases and J by 4 bases, with 18 bases between. In germline, CDR1 is SGHRS, CDR2 YFSETQ.

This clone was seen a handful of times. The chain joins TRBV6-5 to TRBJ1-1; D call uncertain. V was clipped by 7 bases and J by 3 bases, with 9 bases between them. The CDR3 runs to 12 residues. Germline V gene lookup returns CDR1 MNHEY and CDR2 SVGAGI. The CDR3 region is CASNDRDTEAFF. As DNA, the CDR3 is TGTGCCAGCAACGACCGGGACACTGAAGCTTTCTTT.

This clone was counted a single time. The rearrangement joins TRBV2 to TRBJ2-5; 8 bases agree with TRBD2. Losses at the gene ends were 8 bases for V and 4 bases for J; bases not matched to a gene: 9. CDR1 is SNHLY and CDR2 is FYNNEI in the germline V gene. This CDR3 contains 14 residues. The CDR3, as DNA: TGTGCCAGCGGGTGGGCGGGGGGTGGAGAGACCCAGTACTTC. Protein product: CASGWAGGGETQYF. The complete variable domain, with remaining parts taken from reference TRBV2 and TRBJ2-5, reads EPEVTQTPSHQVTQMGQEVILRCVPISNHLYFYWYRQILGQKVEFLVSFYNNEISEKSEIFDDQFSVERPDGSNFTLKIRSTKLEDSAMYFCASGWAGGGETQYFGPGTRLLVL.

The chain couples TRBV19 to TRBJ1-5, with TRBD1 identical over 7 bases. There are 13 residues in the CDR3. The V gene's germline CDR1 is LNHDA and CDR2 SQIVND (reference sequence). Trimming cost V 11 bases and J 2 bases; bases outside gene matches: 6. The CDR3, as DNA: TGTGCCGCCGGGACAGCAGGCAATCAGCCCCAGCATTTT. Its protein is CAAGTAGNQPQHF.

CDR3: CASSFQLAGGYREQFF. The CDR3 DNA is TGTGCCAGCAGCTTCCAGTTAGCGGGGGGCTACCGTGAGCAGTTCTTC. V usage is TRBV7-2 and J usage is TRBJ2-1, with 10 bases that match TRBD2. With V trimmed by 3 bases and J by 9 bases, 11 bases remained unmatched. Germline-derived CDR1 and CDR2 are SGHTA and FQGNSA. The CDR3 is 16 amino acids.

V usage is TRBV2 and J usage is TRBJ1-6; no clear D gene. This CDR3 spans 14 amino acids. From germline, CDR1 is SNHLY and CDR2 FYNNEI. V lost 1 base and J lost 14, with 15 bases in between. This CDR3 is CASSEGRSPPSLHF. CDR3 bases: TGTGCCAGCAGTGAAGGGCGGTCCCCCCCGTCCCTCCACTTT.

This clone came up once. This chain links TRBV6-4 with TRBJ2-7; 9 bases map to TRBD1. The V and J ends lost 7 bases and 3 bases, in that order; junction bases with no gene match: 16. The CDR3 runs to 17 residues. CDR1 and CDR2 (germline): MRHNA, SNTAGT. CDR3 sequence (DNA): TGTGCCAGCAACCGCCCCCCCGGGACAGGGCTGCTCTACGAGCAGTACTTC. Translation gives CASNRPPGTGLLYEQYF.

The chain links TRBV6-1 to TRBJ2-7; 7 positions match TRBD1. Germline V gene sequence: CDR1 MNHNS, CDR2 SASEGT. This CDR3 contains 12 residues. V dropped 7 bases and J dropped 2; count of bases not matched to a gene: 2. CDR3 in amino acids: CASMGTAYEQYF. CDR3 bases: TGTGCCAGCATGGGGACAGCCTACGAGCAGTACTTC.

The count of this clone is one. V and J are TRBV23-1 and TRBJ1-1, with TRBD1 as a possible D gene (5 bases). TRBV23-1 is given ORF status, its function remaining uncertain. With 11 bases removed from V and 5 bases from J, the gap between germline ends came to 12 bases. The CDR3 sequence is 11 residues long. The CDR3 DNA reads TGCGCCGGGGGGGAGTGGACTGAAGCTTTCTTT. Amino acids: CAGGEWTEAFF.

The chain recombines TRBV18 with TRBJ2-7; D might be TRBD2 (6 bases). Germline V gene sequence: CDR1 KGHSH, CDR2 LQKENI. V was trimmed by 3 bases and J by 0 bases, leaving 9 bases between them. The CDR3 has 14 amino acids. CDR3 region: CASSPKTSSYEQYF. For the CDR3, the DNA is TGTGCCAGCTCACCGAAGACTAGCTCCTACGAGCAGTACTTC.

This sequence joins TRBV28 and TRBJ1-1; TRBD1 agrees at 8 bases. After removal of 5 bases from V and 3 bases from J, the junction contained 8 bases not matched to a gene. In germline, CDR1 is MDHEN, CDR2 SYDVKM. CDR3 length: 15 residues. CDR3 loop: CASSPHRGSYTEAFF. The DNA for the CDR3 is TGTGCCAGCAGTCCCCACAGGGGGTCATACACTGAAGCTTTCTTT.

The CDR3 DNA reads TGTGCCAGCAGCTTAGAACCCCGAGTCGAGCAGTACTTC. Its translation is CASSLEPRVEQYF. V and J are TRBV11-2 and TRBJ2-7; unclear D gene. This CDR3 has 13 residues. Trimming left V 0 bases short and J 6 bases short, with 9 bases between. Germline values: CDR1 SGHAT, CDR2 FQNNGV.

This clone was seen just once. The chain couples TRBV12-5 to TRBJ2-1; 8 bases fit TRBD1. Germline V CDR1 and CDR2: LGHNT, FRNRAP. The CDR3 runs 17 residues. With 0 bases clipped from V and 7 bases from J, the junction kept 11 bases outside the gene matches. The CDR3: CASGLVLGSRTGNEQFF. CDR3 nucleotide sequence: TGTGCTAGTGGTTTGGTACTGGGTAGCCGGACAGGGAATGAGCAGTTCTTC.

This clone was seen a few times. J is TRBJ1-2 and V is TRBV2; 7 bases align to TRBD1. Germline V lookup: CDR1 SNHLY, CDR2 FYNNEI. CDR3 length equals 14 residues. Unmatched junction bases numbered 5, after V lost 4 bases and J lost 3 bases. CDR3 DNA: TGTGCCAGCAGTGTAAACAGGGGACACTATGGCTACACCTTC. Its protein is CASSVNRGHYGYTF.